This TCR beta chain stems from a study of control samples from healthy donors and cancer patients. Data came from immunoSEQ multiplex PCR; TCRdb stores just in-frame clones and leaves some out. The sample records over 200,000 clones, 82% being singletons. Germline-derived CDR1 and CDR2 are GTSNPN and SVGIG (reference sequence). The CDR3 covers 17 residues. With 2 bases removed from V and 7 bases from J, the gap between germline ends came to 21 bases. The sample holds one count of this clone. This TCR was recovered from a woman aged 55-69 years with lung cancer. V and J are TRBV30 and TRBJ1-6; no reliable D call. The sample comprised PBMCs. CDR3 bases: TGTGCCTGGAGTACCCCCGACCCCTGGACGGTGAATTCACCCCTCCACTTT. It codes for CAWSTPDPWTVNSPLHF.